The 28 T cell receptor beta chains below come from one sample, sequenced in a study of T cell repertoires in cytomegalovirus infection. TCRdb passed the reads through MiXCR, listing each CDR3 protein once. The table lists 630,000 or so distinct CDR3 sequences, approximately 25% of them singletons. The sample consisted of CD8+ T cells from PBMCs. The source is a human donor in good health (CMV status not recorded). Some clones in this sample may be carry-over from other donors' samples.

Many counts were recorded for this clonotype. The rearrangement uses TRBV7-2 and TRBJ2-1, with TRBD2 matching over 11 bases. CDR1 and CDR2 (germline): SGHTA, FQGNSA. With 7 bases clipped from V and 7 bases from J, the junction kept 6 bases outside the gene matches. The length of the CDR3 is 14 residues. CDR3 sequence (DNA): TGTGCCAGCACCCTCGGGACTAGCGGAAATGAGCAGTTCTTC. This codes for CASTLGTSGNEQFF.

The table lists this clonotype with many counts. This chain joins TRBV7-9 and TRBJ2-7; the D call may be TRBD1 or TRBD2 (5 bases each). The germline CDR1 and CDR2 sequences are SEHNR and FQNEAQ (reference sequence). There are 13 residues in the CDR3. V lost 5 bases to trimming and J lost 2 bases, with 10 bases between them. The chain's CDR3 is CASSKPGPYEQYV. CDR3 DNA: TGTGCCAGCAGCAAGCCGGGACCCTACGAGCAGTACGTC.

Notes on this clonotype: Just one base apart from a much larger clone, this may be a read error. CDR3 DNA sequence: TGTGCCAGCAGGTACACCACAGCGGTTGAAGCTTTCTTT. Its protein is CASRYTTAVEAFF. The gene calls are TRBV6-5 and TRBJ1-1; D is uncertain. The germline V and J ends were trimmed by 6 bases and 7 bases, with 15 bases remaining between them. Germline lookup yields CDR1 MNHEY and CDR2 SVGAGI. The CDR3 is 13 residues long.

This clonotype was counted at least ten times. The chain carries TRBV7-9 and TRBJ2-1; D unclear. The ends were cut back, 1 base at V and 11 bases at J, with 9 bases in the middle. The germline V gene has CDR1 SEHNR and CDR2 FQNEAQ (reference sequence). This CDR3 has 12 residues. Here the CDR3 DNA reads TGTGCCAGCAGCTTAGGGAATGTGAAGCAGTTCTTC. It specifies CASSLGNVKQFF.

This clonotype was recorded a few times. This chain's CDR3 is CASSLGRQLNTEAFF. CDR3 bases: TGTGCCAGCAGCTTAGGGAGACAGCTTAACACTGAAGCTTTCTTT. V usage is TRBV7-9 and J usage is TRBJ1-1; possible D gene TRBD1, 5 bases. Trimming pared 1 base from V and 2 bases from J, leaving 11 bases between. CDR1 is SEHNR and CDR2 is FQNEAQ in the germline V gene (reference sequence). The CDR3 is made up of 15 amino acids. The full variable domain, completed using reference TRBV7-9 and TRBJ1-1, is DTGVSQNPRHKITKRGQNVTFRCDPISEHNRLYWYRQTLGQGPEFLTYFQNEAQLEKSRLLSDRFSAERPKGSFSTLEIQRTEQGDSAMYLCASSLGRQLNTEAFFGQGTRLTVV.

This clonotype was detected many times. The CDR3: CASSLAGKGTQYF. DNA of the CDR3: TGTGCCAGCAGCTTAGCTGGGAAAGGTACGCAGTATTTT. This chain links TRBV7-2 with TRBJ2-3; D is ambiguous. Trimming pared 0 bases from V and 8 bases from J, leaving 9 bases between. The CDR3 length is 13 residues. The germline V gene has CDR1 SGHTA and CDR2 FQGNSA.

This clonotype occurred once. It may be a read error: a sequence one base away is much more abundant. The V gene is TRBV7-2, the J gene TRBJ1-1; D unclear. The CDR3 sequence is 13 residues long. Germline V gives CDR1 SGHTA, CDR2 FQGNSA. The CDR3, as DNA: TGTGTCAGCAGCTCCGCAGGACACACTGAAGCTTTCTTT. This translates into CVSSSAGHTEAFF.

This clonotype has more than one count but fewer than ten. This chain connects TRBV20-1 to TRBJ2-7, with 8 bases aligning to TRBD2. The CDR3 is made up of 14 amino acids. The germline V gene encodes CDR1 DFQATT and CDR2 SNEGSKA (reference sequence). J gave up 1 base and V 0 bases, and 2 bases lay outside the gene matches. In nucleotides, the CDR3 is TGCAGTGCTAGAGATGAGCGGGGGTCCTACGAGCAGTACTTC. Encoded protein: CSARDERGSYEQYF.

The table lists this clonotype with a few counts. This chain joins TRBV10-2 and TRBJ2-1; no reliable D call. The germline CDR1 and CDR2 sequences are WSHSY and SAAADI. Trimming removed 7 bases from V and 3 bases from J, with 4 bases in between. The CDR3 length is 11 residues. CDR3 in amino acids: CASKVYNEQFF. The CDR3 DNA reads as TGCGCCAGCAAAGTCTACAATGAGCAGTTCTTC.

The chain combines TRBV5-1 with TRBJ1-1; D may be TRBD1 (5 bases). V was pared by 6 bases and J by 10 bases, with 25 bases between. The CDR3 totals 15 residues. Looked up from germline, CDR1 is SGHRS and CDR2 is YFSETQ. This CDR3 reads CASKGLPPDPPIAFF. The CDR3 nucleotides read TGCGCCAGCAAGGGACTCCCCCCCGACCCCCCGATAGCTTTCTTT.

This clonotype was observed a handful of times. This chain uses TRBV7-9 with TRBJ2-7; D is possibly TRBD1 or TRBD2 (5 bases each). The CDR3 extends over 15 amino acids. V was clipped by 2 bases and J by 3 bases, with 14 bases between them. Germline CDR1 is SEHNR and CDR2 is FQNEAQ (reference sequence). DNA for the CDR3: TGTGCCAGCAGCTTAAGTCCAGGGAGTTACTACGAGCAGTACTTC. It yields the protein CASSLSPGSYYEQYF.

This clonotype turned up a few times. The V call is TRBV6-6, the J call TRBJ2-7; 9 nucleotides align to TRBD1. Germline CDR1 reads MNHNY; CDR2 reads SVGAGI (reference sequence). The CDR3 spans 18 residues. J was trimmed by 4 bases and V by 2 bases; bases with no gene match: 15. The CDR3 sequence: CASSYTHTGTGRAYEQYV. Written as DNA, the CDR3 is TGTGCCAGCAGTTACACTCATACCGGGACAGGGAGAGCGTACGAGCAGTACGTC.

The V gene is TRBV5-6, the J gene TRBJ2-4; D unclear. The CDR3 extends over 15 amino acids. The V end lost 0 bases, the J end lost 0 bases, and 7 bases lay between the germline ends. Per germline, CDR1 SGHDT and CDR2 YYEEEE. CDR3 amino acids: CASSLASLAKNIQYF. CDR3 nucleotides: TGTGCCAGCAGCTTGGCGTCGCTAGCCAAAAACATTCAGTACTTC.

The rearrangement links TRBV6-2 or TRBV6-3 to TRBJ2-1, with 8 nucleotides matching TRBD1. V was pared by 3 bases and J by 4 bases, with 14 bases of the junction left unmatched. Germline values: CDR1 MNHEY, CDR2 SVGEGT. CDR3 length: 18 amino acids. CDR3 nucleotides: TGTGCCAGCAGTTATAGCCCAGAGGGGACAGGACCATACAATGAGCAGTTCTTC. Encoded protein: CASSYSPEGTGPYNEQFF.

As to this clonotype: It may be a read error: a sequence one base away is much more abundant. This chain links TRBV13 with TRBJ1-3; D is ambiguous. V lost 5 bases, J lost 1 base, and 9 bases lay in between. Germline V gene sequence: CDR1 PRHDT, CDR2 FYEKMQ (reference sequence). This CDR3 region has 14 residues. CDR3 DNA sequence: TGTGCCAGCAGCGCGGTGGCTTCTGGAAACACCATATATTTT. It encodes CASSAVASGNTIYF.

V and J are TRBV6-2 or TRBV6-3 and TRBJ1-1; D might be TRBD1 (6 bases). CDR1 MNHEY and CDR2 SVGEGT come from the germline V gene. This CDR3 is 14 amino acids long. With 2 bases removed from V and 8 bases from J, the gap between germline ends came to 15 bases. CDR3 sequence (DNA): TGTGCCAGCAGTTACGGTATGACAGGCACCGAAGCTTTCTTT. This sequence encodes CASSYGMTGTEAFF.

This clonotype was observed once. This sequence joins TRBV20-1 and TRBJ2-7; no definite D call. Trimming removed 1 base from V and 7 bases from J, with 17 bases in between. The CDR3 is 14 amino acids. Germline assignment: CDR1 DFQATT and CDR2 SNEGSKA (reference sequence). The DNA for the CDR3 is TGCAGTGCTAGAGGAATAGGTCGAGGCTATGAGCAGTACTTC. This gives the protein CSARGIGRGYEQYF.

The chain joins TRBV29-1 to TRBJ2-1; TRBD2 agrees at 9 bases. Trimming at V came to 8 bases and at J to 8 bases, leaving 13 bases not matched to a gene. The germline CDR1 and CDR2 sequences are SQVTM and ANQGSEA. The length of the CDR3 is 14 residues. The CDR3, as DNA: TGCAGCCTCGTTCAGCGGGGGGTAGGGGATGAGCAGTTCTTC. Translation: CSLVQRGVGDEQFF.

The J gene is TRBJ1-2, the V gene TRBV2; 7 nucleotides agree with TRBD1. CDR1 is SNHLY and CDR2 is FYNNEI in the germline V gene. Germline trimming cut 10 bases from V and 8 bases from J; bases unmatched to any gene: 7. The CDR3 has 11 amino acids. Written as DNA, the CDR3 is TGTGCCACCAGGGGGGTTAAAGGCTACACCTTC. It yields the protein CATRGVKGYTF.

The genes are TRBV6-5 and TRBJ2-7, with TRBD1 identical over 8 bases. Trimming removed 0 bases from V and 3 bases from J; junction bases left unmatched: 7. CDR1 is MNHEY, CDR2 SVGAGI, per germline. The CDR3 runs 16 residues. The CDR3 is CASSYSTTGALYEQYF. The CDR3 DNA is TGTGCCAGCAGTTACTCCACGACAGGGGCCCTCTACGAGCAGTACTTC.

V and J are TRBV20-1 and TRBJ1-1; D unclear. This CDR3 is 12 amino acids long. Trimming shortened V by 3 bases and J by 6 bases, and 11 bases separated the two germline ends. Germline V gene lookup returns CDR1 DFQATT and CDR2 SNEGSKA (reference sequence). The CDR3: CSASGSLSEAFF. Here the CDR3 DNA reads TGCAGTGCTAGCGGCAGTCTTTCTGAAGCTTTCTTT.

This clonotype appeared many times. The chain has TRBV27 and TRBJ2-3; TRBD1 matches at 8 bases. Germline V lookup: CDR1 MNHEY, CDR2 SMNVEV (reference sequence). V shed 6 bases, J shed 4 bases, and the junction held 6 bases outside the gene matches. The CDR3 consists of 14 residues. The CDR3 loop reads CASRHQGAPDTQYF. The CDR3 nucleotides read TGTGCCAGCAGACATCAGGGGGCACCAGATACGCAGTATTTT.

This clonotype has just a few counts. The V gene is TRBV12-3 or TRBV12-4, the J gene TRBJ2-3, with D possibly being TRBD2 (6 bases). This CDR3 comprises 13 residues. V lost 6 bases and J lost 4, with 11 bases in between. CDR3 nucleotides: TGTGCCAGCAGCCTTACTAGCTCAGATACGCAGTATTTT. As protein: CASSLTSSDTQYF.

The chain uses TRBV23-1 and TRBJ2-5; possibly TRBD1 for D (6 bases). TRBV23-1 is given ORF status, its function remaining uncertain. There are 15 residues in the CDR3. V gave up 6 bases and J gave up 5 bases, with 19 bases separating them. Here the CDR3 reads CASRPEPRGEETQYF. CDR3 in DNA: TGCGCCAGCAGGCCAGAACCCAGGGGCGAGGAGACCCAGTACTTC.

This clonotype appeared many times. This chain uses TRBV7-6 with TRBJ2-3; D remains ambiguous. Germline lookup yields CDR1 SGHVS and CDR2 FNYEAQ. With 3 bases removed from V and 0 bases from J, the gap between germline ends came to 10 bases. The CDR3 has 15 amino acids. The DNA of the CDR3 is TGTGCCAGCAGCTTTAAATCGGTTAGCACAGATACGCAGTATTTT. Translating it yields CASSFKSVSTDTQYF. The full variable domain, in which reference TRBV7-6 and TRBJ2-3 provide the parts outside the CDR3, is GAGVSQSPRYKVTKRGQDVALRCDPISGHVSLYWYRQALGQGPEFLTYFNYEAQQDKSGLPNDRFSAERPEGSISTLTIQRTEQRDSAMYRCASSFKSVSTDTQYFGPGTRLTVL.

The CDR3 spells CASSSPGRDQETQYF. Written as DNA, the CDR3 is TGTGCCAGCAGCTCTCCCGGACGGGACCAAGAGACCCAGTACTTC. This chain uses TRBV7-9 with TRBJ2-5; D gene uncertain. The CDR3 has 15 amino acids. Deletions cut 4 bases from V and 0 bases from J, with 12 bases between. Germline CDR1 SEHNR, CDR2 FQNEAQ (reference sequence).

V gene TRBV12-5 combines with J gene TRBJ2-2; TRBD2 matches 8 bases. Germline lookup yields CDR1 LGHNT and CDR2 FRNRAP. V lost 5 bases, J lost 9 bases, and 11 bases stayed unmatched. The length of the CDR3 is 15 residues. The chain's CDR3 is CASGRTSGPPWELFF. For the CDR3, the DNA is TGTGCTAGTGGTCGTACTAGCGGCCCCCCCTGGGAGCTGTTTTTT. Full variable domain (missing parts from reference TRBV12-5 and TRBJ2-2): DARVTQTPRHKVTEMGQEVTMRCQPILGHNTVFWYRQTMMQGLELLAYFRNRAPLDDSGMPKDRFSAEMPDATLATLKIQPSEPRDSAVYFCASGRTSGPPWELFFGEGSRLTVL.

V usage is TRBV7-9 and J usage is TRBJ2-1, with TRBD2 matching 12 bases. The CDR3 totals 18 residues. The V gene's germline CDR1 is SEHNR and CDR2 FQNEAQ (reference sequence). V trimming: 5 bases; J trimming: 4 bases; junction bases outside the gene matches: 12. In nucleotides, the CDR3 is TGTGCCAGCAGCCCGCCAGGGTCCGGGACTAGCGGGTACAATGAGCAGTTCTTC. It yields the protein CASSPPGSGTSGYNEQFF.